This is a list of T cell receptor beta chains from one sample in a study of blood T cell repertoires in COVID-19. Profiled with immunoSEQ multiplex PCR; TCRdb holds only in-frame clones, not every one. There are 150,000 or so clones in the sample; 85% to 90% occur only once, and roughly 12% lies in the top ten. Sequencing was performed on peripheral blood. The source is a man in his late teens or twenties with COVID-19, enrolled during active disease. Each CDR3 is given with its conserved first and last residue. The D gene is left open where the match is weak. The size field is filled for only some rows; it gives once, few, many or a size class.

clone_size	v_call	d_call	cdr3_length	j_call	cdr3_aa	cdr3_nt
-	TRBV7-6	TRBD2	18	TRBJ2-7	CASSLRGLTSGTPYEQYF	TGTGCCAGCAGCTTAAGGGGCCTGACTAGCGGGACTCCCTACGAGCAGTACTTC
-	TRBV5-1	TRBD1	13	TRBJ2-7	CASSKGQGNEQYF	TGCGCCAGCAGCAAGGGACAGGGCAACGAGCAGTACTTC
once	TRBV2	TRBD2	15	TRBJ2-1	CASSEPGGAYNEQFF	TGTGCCAGCAGTGAACCGGGAGGCGCCTACAATGAGCAGTTCTTC
-	TRBV3-1/TRBV3-2	TRBD1	18	TRBJ1-1	CASSPTGDRGSLNTEAFF	TGTGCCAGCAGCCCGACAGGGGACAGGGGGTCGCTAAACACTGAAGCTTTCTTT
-	TRBV5-4	TRBD1	15	TRBJ2-1	CASSWGQGPGNEQFF	TGTGCCAGCAGCTGGGGACAGGGGCCGGGCAATGAGCAGTTCTTC
-	TRBV5-1	TRBD2	14	TRBJ2-4	CASSFSSSGNIQYF	TGCGCCAGCAGCTTTTCTTCTAGCGGGAACATTCAGTACTTC
few	TRBV7-2	TRBD1	15	TRBJ2-1	CASSSTGASYNEQFF	TGTGCCAGCAGCTCGACAGGGGCCAGCTACAATGAGCAGTTCTTC
-	TRBV7-2	-	13	TRBJ2-7	CASSPLAKDEQYF	TGTGCCAGCAGCCCCCTCGCTAAAGACGAGCAGTACTTC
-	TRBV5-4	TRBD2	15	TRBJ2-3	CASSLQREGRDTQYF	TGTGCCAGCAGCTTGCAACGGGAGGGCCGGGATACGCAGTATTTT
-	TRBV19	TRBD1	15	TRBJ2-1	CASTPRGQGYNEQFF	TGTGCCAGTACTCCGAGGGGACAGGGCTACAATGAGCAGTTCTTC
-	TRBV28	-	14	TRBJ2-1	CASSLGVGVWEQFF	TGTGCCAGCAGTTTAGGCGTCGGGGTCTGGGAGCAGTTCTTC
-	TRBV7-2	-	16	TRBJ2-3	CASSLDRGAFTDTQYF	TGTGCCAGCAGCTTAGATCGGGGGGCCTTCACAGATACGCAGTATTTT
-	TRBV7-8	TRBD1	17	TRBJ2-5	CASSSQAGQGALETQYF	TGTGCCAGCAGCTCCCAGGCTGGACAGGGGGCGTTGGAGACCCAGTACTTC
-	TRBV4-3	-	16	TRBJ1-6	CASSQGQDRDNSPLHF	TGCGCCAGCAGCCAAGGGCAGGACAGAGATAATTCACCCCTCCACTTT
-	TRBV7-8	-	13	TRBJ1-2	CASSFQATYGYTF	TGTGCCAGCAGCTTCCAGGCGACCTATGGCTACACCTTC
-	TRBV5-1	TRBD2	16	TRBJ2-3	CASSSGLAGSTDTQYF	TGCGCCAGCAGCTCGGGACTAGCGGGCAGCACAGATACGCAGTATTTT
-	TRBV15	TRBD2	16	TRBJ2-3	CATSRDLAGGADTQYF	TGTGCCACCAGCAGAGATCTAGCGGGCGGCGCAGATACGCAGTATTTT
-	TRBV6-5	TRBD1	12	TRBJ1-1	CASSYGTEQAFF	TGTGCCAGCAGTTACGGGACAGAACAAGCTTTCTTT
-	TRBV12-3/TRBV12-4	-	10	TRBJ1-3	CASSFRQPLF	TGTGCCAGCAGTTTCCGACAGCCCCTTTTT
-	TRBV29-1	-	12	TRBJ2-5	CSGIAYQETQYF	TGCAGCGGAATAGCGTACCAAGAGACCCAGTACTTC
-	TRBV30	-	11	TRBJ1-2	CAWSFSYGYTF	TGTGCCTGGAGTTTTAGTTATGGCTACACCTTC
-	TRBV7-2	-	15	TRBJ2-3	CASSFYPSGTDTQYF	TGTGCCAGCAGCTTTTACCCTAGCGGCACAGATACGCAGTATTTT
-	TRBV4-1	-	15	TRBJ1-3	CASSQEGQWGNTIYF	TGCGCCAGCAGCCAAGAAGGACAATGGGGAAACACCATATATTTT
once	TRBV14	TRBD1	15	TRBJ1-6	CASRELTGGNSPLHF	TGTGCCAGCAGAGAATTGACAGGGGGTAATTCACCCCTCCACTTT
-	TRBV4-1	TRBD1	15	TRBJ1-6	CASSQITAGGAPLHF	TGCGCCAGCAGCCAAATCACGGCAGGGGGCGCACCCCTCCACTTT
-	TRBV5-1	TRBD1	14	TRBJ2-7	CASSKPGQGAEQYF	TGCGCCAGCAGCAAGCCGGGACAGGGGGCCGAGCAGTACTTC
few	TRBV6-2/TRBV6-3	-	16	TRBJ2-3	CASSYSNVAGTDTQYF	TGTGCCAGCAGTTACTCGAATGTAGCGGGCACAGATACGCAGTATTTT
-	TRBV27	-	12	TRBJ1-1	CASRGQGPEAFF	TGTGCCAGCAGAGGGCAGGGCCCTGAAGCTTTCTTT
-	TRBV4-3	-	15	TRBJ1-2	CASSQGSRDSYGYTF	TGCGCCAGCAGCCAGGGGAGTAGGGATTCCTATGGCTACACCTTC
once	TRBV5-6	TRBD2	14	TRBJ2-7	CASSPGGGMYEQYF	TGTGCCAGCAGCCCCGGGGGGGGGATGTACGAGCAGTACTTC
-	TRBV20-1	-	11	TRBJ2-1	CSARGGQGEFF	TGCAGTGCTAGAGGGGGCCAAGGGGAGTTCTTC
-	TRBV9	TRBD2	15	TRBJ2-7	CASSVAGGLPNEQYF	TGTGCCAGCAGCGTAGCGGGAGGCCTCCCAAACGAGCAGTACTTC
-	TRBV24-1	TRBD2	17	TRBJ2-3	CATSDPRLAGRTDTQYF	TGTGCCACCAGTGACCCCCGACTAGCGGGCCGCACAGATACGCAGTATTTT
-	TRBV4-3	TRBD2	17	TRBJ2-5	CASSQEASGRAVETQYF	TGCGCCAGCAGCCAAGAGGCTAGCGGGAGGGCCGTGGAGACCCAGTACTTC
-	TRBV28	-	15	TRBJ1-4	CASRGFPTPNEKLLF	TGTGCCAGCAGGGGCTTCCCAACCCCTAATGAAAAACTGCTTTTT
-	TRBV30	TRBD1	13	TRBJ2-7	CAWRDRGFYEQYF	TGTGCCTGGAGGGACAGGGGATTCTACGAGCAGTACTTC
-	TRBV27	-	15	TRBJ1-2	CASSLWGDSNYGYTF	TGTGCCAGCAGTTTATGGGGGGATTCTAACTATGGCTACACCTTC
-	TRBV19	-	13	TRBJ2-7	CASSLLGSSEQYF	TGTGCCAGTAGTCTCCTCGGGAGCTCCGAGCAGTACTTC
-	TRBV18	-	16	TRBJ1-3	CASSPPGGLGGNTIYF	TGTGCCAGCTCACCCCCCGGGGGACTCGGCGGAAACACCATATATTTT
-	TRBV30	-	13	TRBJ1-2	CAWSPTGDYGYTF	TGTGCCTGGAGCCCGACCGGGGACTATGGCTACACCTTC
-	TRBV19	-	15	TRBJ2-7	CASSPRGYHSYEQYF	TGTGCCAGTAGCCCAAGGGGGTACCACTCCTACGAGCAGTACTTC